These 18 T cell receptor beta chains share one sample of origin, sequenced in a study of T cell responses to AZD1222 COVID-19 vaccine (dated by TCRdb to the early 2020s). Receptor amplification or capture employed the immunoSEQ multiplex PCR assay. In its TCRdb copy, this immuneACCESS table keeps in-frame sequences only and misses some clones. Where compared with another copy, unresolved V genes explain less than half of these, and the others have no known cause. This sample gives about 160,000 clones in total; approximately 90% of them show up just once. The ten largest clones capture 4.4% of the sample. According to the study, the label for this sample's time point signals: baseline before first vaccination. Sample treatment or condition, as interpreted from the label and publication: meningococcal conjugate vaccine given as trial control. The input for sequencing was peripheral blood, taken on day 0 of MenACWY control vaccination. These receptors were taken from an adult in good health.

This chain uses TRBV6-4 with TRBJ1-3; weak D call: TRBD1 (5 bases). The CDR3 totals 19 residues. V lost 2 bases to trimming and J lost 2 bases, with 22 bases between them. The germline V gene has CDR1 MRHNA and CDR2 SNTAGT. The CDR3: CASSDPRDFGNIAGNTIYF. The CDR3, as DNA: TGTGCCAGCAGTGACCCCCGGGACTTTGGGAATATTGCTGGAAACACCATATATTTT.

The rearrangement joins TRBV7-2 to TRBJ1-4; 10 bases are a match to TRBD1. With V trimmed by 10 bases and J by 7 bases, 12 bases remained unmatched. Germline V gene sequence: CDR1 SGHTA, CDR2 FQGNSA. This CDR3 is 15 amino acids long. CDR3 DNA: TGTGCCACGGGCGGGACAGGGGTTAGCATTGAAAAACTGTTTTTT. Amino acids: CATGGTGVSIEKLFF.

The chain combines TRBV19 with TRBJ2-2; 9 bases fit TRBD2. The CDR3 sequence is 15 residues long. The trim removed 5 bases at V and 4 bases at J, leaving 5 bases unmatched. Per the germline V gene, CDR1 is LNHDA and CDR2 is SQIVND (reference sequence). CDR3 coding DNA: TGTGCCAGTAGTGAAGGGACTAGCACCACCGGGGAGCTGTTTTTT. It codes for CASSEGTSTTGELFF.

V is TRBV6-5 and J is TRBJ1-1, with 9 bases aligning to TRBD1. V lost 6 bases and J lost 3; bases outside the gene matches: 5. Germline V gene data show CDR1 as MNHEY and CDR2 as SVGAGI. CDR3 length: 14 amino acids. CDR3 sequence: CASRDRGRDTEAFF. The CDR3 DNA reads TGTGCCAGCAGGGACAGGGGCCGCGACACTGAAGCTTTCTTT.

This chain's CDR3 is CASSDQPGTGLFGEAFF. The CDR3 coding sequence is TGTGCCAGCAGTGACCAACCCGGGACAGGGCTTTTTGGTGAAGCTTTCTTT. This chain joins TRBV6-1 and TRBJ1-1; TRBD1 matches at 9 bases. This CDR3 is built from 17 residues. V shed 3 bases, J shed 7 bases, and the junction held 15 bases outside the gene matches. Germline V gene sequence: CDR1 MNHNS, CDR2 SASEGT.

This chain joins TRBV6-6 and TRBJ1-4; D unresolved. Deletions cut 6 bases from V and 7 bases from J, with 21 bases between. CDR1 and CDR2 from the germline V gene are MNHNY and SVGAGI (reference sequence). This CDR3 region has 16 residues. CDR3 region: CASSPTFTGSGEKLFF. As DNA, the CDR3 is TGTGCCAGCAGCCCGACTTTCACGGGGAGCGGTGAAAAACTGTTTTTT.

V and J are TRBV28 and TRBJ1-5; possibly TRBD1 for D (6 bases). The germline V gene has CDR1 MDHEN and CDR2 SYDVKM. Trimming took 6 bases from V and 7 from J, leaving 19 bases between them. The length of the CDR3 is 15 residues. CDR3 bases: TGTGCCAGCAGGGAACCGGGACATGGGTGGCAGCCCCAGCATTTT. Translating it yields CASREPGHGWQPQHF.

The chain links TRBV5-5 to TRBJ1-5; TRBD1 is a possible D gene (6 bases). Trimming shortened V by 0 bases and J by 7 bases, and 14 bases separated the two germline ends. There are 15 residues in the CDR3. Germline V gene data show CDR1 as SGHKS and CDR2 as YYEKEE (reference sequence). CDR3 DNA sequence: TGTGCCAGCAGCTTGGGCCCCTCGGGGGCACAGCCCCAGCATTTT. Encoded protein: CASSLGPSGAQPQHF.

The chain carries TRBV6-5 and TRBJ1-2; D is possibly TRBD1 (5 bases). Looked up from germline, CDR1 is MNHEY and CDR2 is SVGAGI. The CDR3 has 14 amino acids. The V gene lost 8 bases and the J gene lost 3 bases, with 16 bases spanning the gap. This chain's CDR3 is CASANGGGYYGYTF. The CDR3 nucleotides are TGTGCCAGCGCCAACGGGGGGGGATACTATGGCTACACCTTC.

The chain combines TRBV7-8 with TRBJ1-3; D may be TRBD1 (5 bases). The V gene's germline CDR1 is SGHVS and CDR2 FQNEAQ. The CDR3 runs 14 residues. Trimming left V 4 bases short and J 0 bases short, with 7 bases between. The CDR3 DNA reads TGTGCCAGCAGCTGGGGGGACTCTGGAAACACCATATATTTT. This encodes CASSWGDSGNTIYF.

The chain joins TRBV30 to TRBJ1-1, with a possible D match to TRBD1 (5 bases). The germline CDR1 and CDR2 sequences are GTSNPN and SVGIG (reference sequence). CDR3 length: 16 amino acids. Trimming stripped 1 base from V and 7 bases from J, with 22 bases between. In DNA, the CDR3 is TGTGCCTGGAGTGGGGTCAGCGCCATCCGGGGGGGTGAAGCTTTCTTT. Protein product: CAWSGVSAIRGGEAFF.

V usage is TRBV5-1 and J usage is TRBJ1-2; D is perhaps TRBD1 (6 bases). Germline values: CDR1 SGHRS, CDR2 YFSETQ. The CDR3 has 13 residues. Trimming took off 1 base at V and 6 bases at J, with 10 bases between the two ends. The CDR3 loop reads CASSLTGGDGYTF. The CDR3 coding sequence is TGCGCCAGCAGCTTGACCGGGGGCGATGGCTACACCTTC.

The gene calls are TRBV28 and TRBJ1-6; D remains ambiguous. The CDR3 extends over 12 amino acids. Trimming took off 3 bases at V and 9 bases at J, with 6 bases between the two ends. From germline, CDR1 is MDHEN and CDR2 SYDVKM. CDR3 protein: CASSLLGSPLHF. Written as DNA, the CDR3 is TGTGCCAGCAGTTTGTTGGGTTCACCCCTCCACTTT.

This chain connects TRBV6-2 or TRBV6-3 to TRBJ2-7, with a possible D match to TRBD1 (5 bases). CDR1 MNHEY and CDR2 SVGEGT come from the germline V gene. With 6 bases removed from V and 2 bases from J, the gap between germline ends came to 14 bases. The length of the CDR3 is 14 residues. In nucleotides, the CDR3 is TGTGCCAGCAGCGGCCCGGACACCGCCTACGAGCAGTACTTC. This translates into CASSGPDTAYEQYF.

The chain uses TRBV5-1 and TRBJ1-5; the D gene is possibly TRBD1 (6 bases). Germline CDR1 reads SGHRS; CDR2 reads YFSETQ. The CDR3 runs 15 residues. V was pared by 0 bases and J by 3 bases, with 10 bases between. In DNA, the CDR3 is TGCGCCAGCAGCTTGGGAGGGGGAGACAATCAGCCCCAGCATTTT. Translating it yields CASSLGGGDNQPQHF.

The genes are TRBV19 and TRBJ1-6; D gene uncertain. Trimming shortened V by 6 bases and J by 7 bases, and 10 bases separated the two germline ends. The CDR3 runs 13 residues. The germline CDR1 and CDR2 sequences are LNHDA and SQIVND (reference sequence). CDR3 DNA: TGTGCCAGTAGACCGGACTCCAATTCACCCCTCCACTTT. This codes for CASRPDSNSPLHF.

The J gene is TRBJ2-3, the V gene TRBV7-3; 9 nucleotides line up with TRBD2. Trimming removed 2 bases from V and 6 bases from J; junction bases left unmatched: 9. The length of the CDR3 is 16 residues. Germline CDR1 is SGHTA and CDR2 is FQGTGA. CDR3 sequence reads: CASSLLAGTAGDTQYF. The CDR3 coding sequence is TGTGCCAGCAGCTTACTAGCGGGGACGGCGGGGGATACGCAGTATTTT.

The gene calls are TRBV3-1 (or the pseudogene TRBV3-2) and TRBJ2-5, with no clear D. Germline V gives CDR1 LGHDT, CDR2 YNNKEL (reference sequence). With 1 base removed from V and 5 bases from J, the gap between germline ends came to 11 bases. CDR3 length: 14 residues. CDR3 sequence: CASSQVWGGETQYF. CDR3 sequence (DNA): TGTGCCAGCAGCCAAGTCTGGGGTGGGGAGACCCAGTACTTC.